Shown below are 14 T cell receptor beta chains from a single sample sequenced in a study of blood T cell repertoires in COVID-19. Data came from immunoSEQ multiplex PCR; TCRdb stores just in-frame clones and leaves some out. The table lists 97,000 or so clones, around 84% of them singletons. Source material: peripheral blood. The source of these receptors is a man in his forties or fifties with active or convalescent COVID-19.

V usage is TRBV19 and J usage is TRBJ1-3; D gene uncertain. Trimming took 7 bases from V and 4 from J, leaving 14 bases between them. The germline gives CDR1 LNHDA, CDR2 SQIVND (reference sequence). This CDR3 region has 14 residues. CDR3 nucleotide sequence: TGTGCCAGTAAACCGGGAACCGGAGGAAACACCATATATTTT. Its translation: CASKPGTGGNTIYF.

The chain has TRBV2 and TRBJ2-5, with D maybe TRBD1 (6 bases). The CDR3 sequence is 14 residues long. Germline V gene sequence: CDR1 SNHLY, CDR2 FYNNEI. V shed 6 bases and J shed 4 bases, with 15 bases lying between them. The CDR3 nucleotides read TGTGCCAGCAGGGAACAGGGCGCTGGAGAGACCCAGTACTTC. Residues: CASREQGAGETQYF.

The J gene is TRBJ1-1, the V gene TRBV7-2; TRBD1 matches at 10 bases. CDR3 length equals 15 residues. The germline V gene encodes CDR1 SGHTA and CDR2 FQGNSA. V lost 5 bases, J lost 5 bases, and 8 bases stayed unmatched. CDR3: CASSVQTGGRTEAFF. CDR3 in DNA: TGTGCCAGCAGCGTACAGACAGGGGGCCGAACTGAAGCTTTCTTT.

The gene calls are TRBV4-3 and TRBJ2-4; no reliable D call. V dropped 0 bases and J dropped 4 bases, with 13 bases sitting between them. Germline CDR1 and CDR2: LGHNA and YSLEER. The CDR3 covers 16 residues. The DNA of the CDR3 is TGCGCCAGCAGCCAAGAACCGTACGGGTCAAAAAACATTCAGTACTTC. It is translated as CASSQEPYGSKNIQYF.

V usage is TRBV19 and J usage is TRBJ1-5; 8 bases are shared with TRBD1. The CDR3 consists of 13 residues. Losses at the gene ends were 9 bases for V and 5 bases for J; bases not matched to a gene: 6. Germline-derived CDR1 and CDR2 are LNHDA and SQIVND (reference sequence). CDR3 DNA: TGTGCCAGCTGTGCAGGGGGCGATCAGCCCCAGCATTTT. Protein: CASCAGGDQPQHF. Full variable domain (rest looked up from reference TRBV19 and TRBJ1-5): DGGITQSPKYLFRKEGQNVTLSCEQNLNHDAMYWYRQDPGQGLRLIYYSQIVNDFQKGDIAEGYSVSREKKESFPLTVTSAQKNPTAFYLCASCAGGDQPQHFGDGTRLSIL.

The CDR3 sequence: CASSINTNTEAFF. DNA for the CDR3: TGTGCCAGCAGTATAAACACGAACACTGAAGCTTTCTTT. The V call is TRBV6-2 or TRBV6-3, the J call TRBJ1-1; D is unresolved. CDR3 length equals 13 residues. V gave up 5 bases and J gave up 1 base, with 8 bases separating them. The germline gives CDR1 MNHEY, CDR2 SVGEGT.

This CDR3 is CATSRDWGGTGGLNLNTEAFF. Here the CDR3 DNA reads TGTGCCACCAGCAGAGATTGGGGAGGGACAGGGGGCCTAAATTTGAACACTGAAGCTTTCTTT. This chain connects TRBV15 to TRBJ1-1, with TRBD1 identical over 12 bases. Looked up from germline, CDR1 is LNHNV and CDR2 is YYDKDF (reference sequence). The CDR3 length is 21 residues. The J segment lost 0 bases and the V segment lost 0 bases, leaving 14 bases of the junction unmatched.

This sequence joins TRBV5-4 and TRBJ1-6, with TRBD1 matching over 8 bases. Losses at the gene ends were 4 bases for V and 5 bases for J; bases not matched to a gene: 2. Germline CDR1 SGHNT, CDR2 YYREEE (reference sequence). The CDR3 is 14 residues long. In DNA, the CDR3 is TGTGCCAGCAGCACGACAGGGGATAATTCACCCCTCCACTTT. It translates to CASSTTGDNSPLHF.

The chain recombines TRBV7-8 with TRBJ1-2; unclear D gene. V lost 1 base to trimming and J lost 2 bases, with 11 bases between them. The germline V gene encodes CDR1 SGHVS and CDR2 FQNEAQ. The CDR3 runs 15 residues. The CDR3 loop is CASSLVPGSNYGYTF. The CDR3 coding sequence is TGTGCCAGCAGCTTAGTTCCGGGGTCGAACTATGGCTACACCTTC.

The chain recombines TRBV4-1 with TRBJ1-2; possibly TRBD1 for D (5 bases). V was shortened by 0 bases and J by 8 bases, with 13 bases between the two germline ends. Germline values: CDR1 MGHRA, CDR2 YSYEKL. This CDR3 comprises 14 residues. This CDR3 reads CASSQDPQGRGYTF. In DNA form, the CDR3 reads TGCGCCAGCAGCCAAGATCCCCAGGGAAGGGGCTACACCTTC.

This clone was counted only a few times. The chain recombines TRBV5-1 with TRBJ2-5; perhaps TRBD2 as D (5 bases). With 0 bases removed from V and 4 bases from J, the gap between germline ends came to 13 bases. Germline V lookup: CDR1 SGHRS, CDR2 YFSETQ. The CDR3 consists of 15 residues. In DNA, the CDR3 is TGCGCCAGCAGCTTGGCCGACCCTGGAGGAGAGACCCAGTACTTC. Its protein product is CASSLADPGGETQYF. Full variable domain (missing parts from reference TRBV5-1 and TRBJ2-5): KAGVTQTPRYLIKTRGQQVTLSCSPISGHRSVSWYQQTPGQGLQFLFEYFSETQRNKGNFPGRFSGRQFSNSRSEMNVSTLELGDSALYLCASSLADPGGETQYFGPGTRLLVL.

This chain connects TRBV7-2 to TRBJ2-1; TRBD2 matches at 11 bases. After removal of 1 base from V and 12 bases from J, the junction contained 2 bases not matched to a gene. Germline values: CDR1 SGHTA, CDR2 FQGNSA. The CDR3 runs 13 residues. CDR3 region: CASSLGLAGGQFF. The CDR3 DNA reads TGTGCCAGCAGCTTAGGGCTAGCGGGGGGGCAGTTCTTC.

The rearrangement uses TRBV7-2 and TRBJ1-2; 10 bases agree with TRBD1. The CDR3 has 15 amino acids. Losses at the gene ends were 6 bases for V and 8 bases for J; bases not matched to a gene: 12. Germline V gene data show CDR1 as SGHTA and CDR2 as FQGNSA. CDR3 sequence: CASRGGQGRVEGYTF. For the CDR3, the DNA is TGTGCCAGCAGGGGGGGACAGGGGAGAGTTGAGGGCTACACCTTC.

The J gene is TRBJ1-5, the V gene TRBV5-6; D is undetermined. The V and J ends lost 2 bases and 3 bases respectively, with 9 bases between them. Germline loops: CDR1 SGHDT, CDR2 YYEEEE. CDR3 size: 14 residues. The CDR3 is CASSFGGLNQPQHF. CDR3 DNA sequence: TGTGCCAGCAGCTTTGGTGGACTCAATCAGCCCCAGCATTTT.